These 17 T cell receptor beta chains were sequenced from one sample in a study of T cells after yellow fever vaccination. One entry per CDR3 protein results from TCRdb running MiXCR on the 5' RACE reads. The table includes 20,000 to 25,000 distinct CDR3 sequences, around 5% detected once. Material: PBMCs, either bulk or a sorted T-cell subset (CD4+, CD8+, memory, or dextramer-sorted; not recorded which), obtained approximately 40 days after the first yellow fever vaccination. Source of these receptors: a man between 18 and 29 years old who received the YFV17D yellow fever vaccine.

This clonotype was picked up many times. This chain links TRBV29-1 with TRBJ1-2; 11 bases fit TRBD1. V shed 8 bases, J shed 4 bases, and the junction held 3 bases outside the gene matches. CDR1 SQVTM and CDR2 ANQGSEA come from the germline V gene. The CDR3 sequence is 12 residues long. DNA for the CDR3: TGCAGCTCCGGGACAGGGGGCTATGGCTACACCTTC. Translation: CSSGTGGYGYTF.

This clonotype was recorded at least ten times. The J gene is TRBJ2-7, the V gene TRBV6-2 or TRBV6-3; 14 nucleotides match TRBD2. This CDR3 has 15 amino acids. Germline-derived CDR1 and CDR2 are MNHEY and SVGEGT. Trimming took 5 bases from V and 6 from J; bases not matched to a gene: 6. CDR3 sequence (DNA): TGTGCCAGCAGTCCGGGACTAGCGGGGGTAGGCGAGCAGTACGTC. This codes for CASSPGLAGVGEQYV.

In its sample, this clonotype was seen many times. The V gene is TRBV4-3, the J gene TRBJ1-4; no clear D. Trimming pared 1 base from V and 4 bases from J, leaving 10 bases between. This CDR3 spans 15 amino acids. CDR1 is LGHNA and CDR2 is YSLEER in the germline V gene. The CDR3 bases are TGCGCCAGCAGCCAAGTGGCGGGATTTAATGAAAAACTGTTTTTT. Protein product: CASSQVAGFNEKLFF.

Ten or more counts support this clonotype. The chain joins TRBV15 to TRBJ1-1; D gene uncertain. Trimming took 1 base from V and 6 from J, leaving 9 bases between them. The CDR3 spans 13 residues. Germline V lookup: CDR1 LNHNV, CDR2 YYDKDF (reference sequence). The CDR3 nucleotides are TGTGCCACCAGCAGAGCCCGGGTCGCTGAAGCTTTCTTT. Translation gives CATSRARVAEAFF. Complete variable domain (other parts from reference TRBV15 and TRBJ1-1): DAMVIQNPRYQVTQFGKPVTLSCSQTLNHNVMYWYQQKSSQAPKLLFHYYDKDFNNEADTPDNFQSRRPNTSFCFLDIRSPGLGDTAMYLCATSRARVAEAFFGQGTRLTVV.

This clonotype was seen ten or more times. V and J are TRBV7-2 and TRBJ2-7; maybe TRBD1 (5 bases). V dropped 4 bases and J dropped 5 bases, with 12 bases sitting between them. CDR3 length equals 13 residues. CDR1 and CDR2 from the germline V gene are SGHTA and FQGNSA. The CDR3 DNA is TGTGCCAGCAGCTCCCTTGCCAGGGACGAGCAGTACGTC. It is translated as CASSSLARDEQYV.

In regard to this clonotype: This may stem from a read error, because a much larger clone lies one nucleotide away. This chain connects TRBV15 to TRBJ1-5, with 7 bases matching TRBD1. The CDR3 spans 15 residues. Germline CDR1 is LNHNV and CDR2 is YYDKDF (reference sequence). V gave up 3 bases and J gave up 3 bases; unmatched junction bases: 5. CDR3 amino acids: CATSRGQRNNQPQHF. The CDR3 nucleotides read TGTGCCACCAGCAGGGGACAGAGGAACAATCAGCCCCAGCATTTT.

This clonotype was seen repeatedly, ten times or more. The chain has TRBV12-3 or TRBV12-4 and TRBJ2-5, with TRBD2 matching 7 bases. The V and J ends lost 7 bases and 7 bases, in that order; junction bases with no gene match: 12. The CDR3 spans 14 residues. The CDR3 DNA reads TGTGCCAGCACCCTTGGGGCGGGGGAGGGGACCCAGTACTTC. It translates to CASTLGAGEGTQYF.

This clonotype showed up many times. The chain joins TRBV9 to TRBJ2-2; 7 bases are a match to TRBD1. This CDR3 region has 13 residues. Unmatched junction bases numbered 2, after V lost 4 bases and J lost 5 bases. CDR1 and CDR2 from the germline V gene are SGDLS and YYNGEE. The CDR3 DNA is TGTGCCAGCAGCCCACAGGGGACCGGGGAGCTGTTTTTT. Encoded protein: CASSPQGTGELFF. Drawing the rest from reference TRBV9 and TRBJ2-2, the complete variable domain is DSGVTQTPKHLITATGQRVTLRCSPRSGDLSVYWYQQSLDQGLQFLIQYYNGEERAKGNILERFSAQQFPDLHSELNLSSLELGDSALYFCASSPQGTGELFFGEGSRLTVL.

CDR3 in amino acids: CASSETSGGASDYTDTQYF. As DNA, the CDR3 is TGTGCCAGTAGCGAGACTAGCGGGGGGGCCTCCGACTACACAGATACGCAGTATTTT. The V call is TRBV19, the J call TRBJ2-3; TRBD2 aligns across 14 bases. CDR1 is LNHDA and CDR2 is SQIVND in the germline V gene (reference sequence). The V and J ends lost 6 bases and 2 bases, in that order; junction bases with no gene match: 13. The CDR3 is 19 amino acids. Using reference TRBV19 and TRBJ2-3 for the parts outside the CDR3, the full variable domain is DGGITQSPKYLFRKEGQNVTLSCEQNLNHDAMYWYRQDPGQGLRLIYYSQIVNDFQKGDIAEGYSVSREKKESFPLTVTSAQKNPTAFYLCASSETSGGASDYTDTQYFGPGTRLTVL.

By sample share, this clonotype is medium-sized. The chain is built from TRBV5-4 and TRBJ2-5, with 9 nucleotides matching TRBD1. The J segment lost 1 base and the V segment lost 2 bases, leaving 0 bases of the junction unmatched. The CDR3 loop spans 14 amino acids. The V gene's germline CDR1 is SGHNT and CDR2 YYREEE (reference sequence). CDR3 coding DNA: TGTGCCAGCAGCTTACAGGGGGCCCAAGAGACCCAGTACTTC. Translating gives CASSLQGAQETQYF.

This clonotype was observed at least ten times. The V call is TRBV11-2, the J call TRBJ1-4; D is uncertain. V lost 1 base, J lost 5 bases, and 5 bases lay in between. The CDR3 has 13 residues. Germline lookup yields CDR1 SGHAT and CDR2 FQNNGV. The CDR3 sequence: CASSLGWNEKLFF. In DNA form, the CDR3 reads TGTGCCAGCAGCTTAGGATGGAATGAAAAACTGTTTTTT.

This clonotype has at least ten counts. V and J are TRBV7-2 and TRBJ1-2; TRBD1 matches 7 bases. J was trimmed by 2 bases and V by 5 bases; bases with no gene match: 5. The CDR3 consists of 14 residues. Germline loops: CDR1 SGHTA, CDR2 FQGNSA. In DNA, the CDR3 is TGTGCCAGCAGCCCGGACAGGCAGAACTATGGCTACACCTTC. Its protein product is CASSPDRQNYGYTF.

This clonotype was detected ten times or more. This chain links TRBV5-1 with TRBJ2-3, with D possibly being TRBD2 (6 bases). V gave up 3 bases and J gave up 6 bases, with 11 bases separating them. CDR1 is SGHRS and CDR2 is YFSETQ in the germline V gene. The CDR3 has 13 residues. As DNA, the CDR3 is TGCGCCAGCAGCTCGGGGGAGGTCGATACGCAGTATTTT. Translation: CASSSGEVDTQYF.

This clonotype was picked up many times. The rearrangement links TRBV4-1 to TRBJ1-1; D is uncertain. Looked up from germline, CDR1 is MGHRA and CDR2 is YSYEKL. The CDR3 has 12 residues. V was shortened by 0 bases and J by 11 bases, with 10 bases between the two germline ends. This CDR3 reads CASSQDRRYAFF. Written as DNA, the CDR3 is TGCGCCAGCAGCCAAGATCGGCGGTACGCTTTCTTT.

This chain connects TRBV20-1 to TRBJ1-1; no reliable D call. The V end lost 0 bases, the J end lost 4 bases, and 12 bases lay between the germline ends. The CDR3 is 14 amino acids. Germline V lookup: CDR1 DFQATT, CDR2 SNEGSKA (reference sequence). The DNA of the CDR3 is TGCAGTGCTAGAGAGGCAGGTCCCTCCACTGAAGCTTTCTTT. It is translated as CSAREAGPSTEAFF.

V is TRBV3-1 and J is TRBJ1-6, with 7 bases identical to TRBD1. V dropped 11 bases and J dropped 3; count of bases not matched to a gene: 10. Germline CDR1 is LGHDT and CDR2 is YNNKEL (reference sequence). The CDR3 is made up of 15 amino acids. The CDR3 loop reads CACNQGTDYNSPLHF. The CDR3 nucleotides read TGTGCCTGCAACCAAGGGACAGACTATAATTCACCCCTCCACTTT.

This clonotype was counted many times. This chain links TRBV5-1 with TRBJ1-3, with D maybe TRBD1 (5 bases). The CDR3 totals 17 residues. Germline V gene sequence: CDR1 SGHRS, CDR2 YFSETQ. The germline V and J ends were trimmed by 4 bases and 0 bases, with 17 bases remaining between them. The CDR3 DNA is TGCGCCAGCAGCGCTGGACGACAGTTCTTCTCTGGAAACACCATATATTTT. It encodes CASSAGRQFFSGNTIYF.